This TCR beta chain was identified during a study of T-cell memory formation after mild COVID-19. Study details: Clustering of TCRs was largely donor specific.

Findings of the study overall: Pre-infection memory carried some responding clones, suggesting that cross-reactive memory joined.

The CDR3 is 15 amino acids. Trimming removed 4 bases at V and 3 bases at J, with 15 bases between. Germline lookup yields CDR1 MNHEY and CDR2 SVGAGI. TCRdb redid the calling of the 5' RACE reads with MiXCR, one entry per CDR3 protein. The table lists 470,000 or so distinct CDR3 sequences, over 15% of them singletons. This clonotype turned up a few times. Its antigen is unknown. The sequencing input was PBMCs or a T cell subset sorted from them (not recorded which). The sequence was obtained from a man in his late teens or twenties who had mild COVID-19 (a few samples of this study predate the infection). Cell type and time point are not known. The chain carries TRBV6-5 and TRBJ1-2, with D perhaps TRBD1 (5 bases). CDR3: CASSSPGTGHYGYTF. The DNA for the CDR3 is TGTGCCAGCAGTTCCCCCGGGACGGGCCACTATGGCTACACCTTC.